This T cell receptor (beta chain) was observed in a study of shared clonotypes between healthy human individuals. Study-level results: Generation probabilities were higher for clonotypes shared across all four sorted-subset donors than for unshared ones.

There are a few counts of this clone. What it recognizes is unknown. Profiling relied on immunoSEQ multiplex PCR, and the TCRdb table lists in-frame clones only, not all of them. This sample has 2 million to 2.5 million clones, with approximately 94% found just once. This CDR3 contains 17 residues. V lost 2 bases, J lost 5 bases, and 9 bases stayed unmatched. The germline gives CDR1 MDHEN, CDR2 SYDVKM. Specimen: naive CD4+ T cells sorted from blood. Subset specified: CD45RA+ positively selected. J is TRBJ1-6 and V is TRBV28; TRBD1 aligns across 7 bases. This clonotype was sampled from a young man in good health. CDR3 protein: CASSLDVGQGDNSPLHF. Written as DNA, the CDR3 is TGTGCCAGCAGTTTAGATGTCGGGCAGGGGGATAATTCACCCCTCCACTTT.